The 18 T cell receptor beta chains listed next were all sequenced from one sample in a study of response to subunit inactivated influenza vaccine (dated by TCRdb to the late 2010s). Libraries were built with RT-PCR. The run used an Illumina HiSeq 2500. TCRdb cleaned the public reads at Q25 with fastp, built clones with MiXCR and kept in-frame beta chains. Here each entry gathers all rows of one CDR3 protein and keeps the most common genes and DNA. Counted in this sample were about 160,000 distinct CDR3 sequences; about a tenth of them appeared once. 9.5% to 15% of the sample is held by the ten biggest clonotypes. Reading the label with the study, this specimen's time point is: 45 days after influenza vaccine administration. This specimen was non-naive T cells sorted from PBMCs, taken 35 to 45 days after vaccination. Taken with the paper, the label for cell subset or site translates to: memory T cell fraction. Receptors were obtained from a man between 50 and 59 years old who received an inactivated influenza vaccine. Donor details come from another sample of the same person, matched by shared clones.

A few counts support this clonotype. The CDR3 sequence is CASSQEEGSGTSIYEQYF. The CDR3 nucleotides read TGCGCCAGCAGCCAAGAAGAAGGCTCCGGGACTAGCATCTACGAGCAGTACTTC. This chain connects TRBV4-1 to TRBJ2-7; 9 bases are shared with TRBD2. V dropped 0 bases and J dropped 3; count of bases not matched to a gene: 12. The CDR3 runs 18 residues. Germline CDR1 and CDR2: MGHRA and YSYEKL.

This clonotype has a count of ten or more. The chain joins TRBV2 to TRBJ2-3, with TRBD2 identical over 7 bases. The CDR3 length is 15 residues. V was clipped by 8 bases and J by 0 bases; unmatched bases: 8. The germline gives CDR1 SNHLY, CDR2 FYNNEI. The CDR3 sequence: CASRASGTSTDTQYF. The CDR3 nucleotides are TGTGCCAGCCGGGCTAGCGGAACTAGCACAGATACGCAGTATTTT.

This clonotype occurred a few times. This chain links TRBV6-2 or TRBV6-3 with TRBJ2-1; D ambiguous. Trimming took 8 bases from V and 0 from J, leaving 14 bases between them. This CDR3 region has 15 residues. CDR1 and CDR2 from the germline V gene are MNHEY and SVGEGT. CDR3 region: CASGKATSSYNEQFF. The CDR3 DNA reads as TGTGCCAGCGGCAAAGCAACGAGCTCCTACAATGAGCAGTTCTTC.

This clonotype was detected ten times or more. The J gene is TRBJ1-2, the V gene TRBV29-1; no definite D call. From germline, CDR1 is SQVTM and CDR2 ANQGSEA. The CDR3 is 14 residues long. Trimming shortened V by 1 base and J by 7 bases, and 16 bases separated the two germline ends. CDR3 sequence reads: CSVEGVERAGGYTF. The DNA of the CDR3 is TGCAGCGTTGAAGGAGTGGAGCGGGCGGGTGGCTACACCTTC.

This clonotype occurred many times. The V gene is TRBV11-2, the J gene TRBJ2-1; 9 nucleotides align to TRBD2. This CDR3 has 13 amino acids. V dropped 11 bases and J dropped 7; count of bases not matched to a gene: 9. CDR1 SGHAT and CDR2 FQNNGV come from the germline V gene. The CDR3 is CACEAGGLNEQFF. The CDR3 DNA sequence: TGTGCCTGCGAGGCGGGAGGGCTTAATGAGCAGTTCTTC.

At least ten counts were recorded for this clonotype. J is TRBJ1-1 and V is TRBV12-3 or TRBV12-4; TRBD1 might be the D (6 bases). The CDR3 consists of 14 residues. V lost 4 bases to trimming and J lost 1 base, with 10 bases between them. In DNA form, the CDR3 reads TGTGCCAGCAGTTCTGGGGGGCAGAACACTGAAGCTTTCTTT. This gives the protein CASSSGGQNTEAFF.

This clonotype was counted only a few times. The chain couples TRBV5-1 to TRBJ1-5; D gene unclear. With 0 bases removed from V and 9 bases from J, the gap between germline ends came to 10 bases. Per the germline V gene, CDR1 is SGHRS and CDR2 is YFSETQ. CDR3 size: 13 residues. CDR3 amino acids: CASSLDGLGPQHF. In DNA form, the CDR3 reads TGCGCCAGCAGCTTGGACGGACTCGGGCCCCAGCATTTT.

This clonotype was seen repeatedly, ten times or more. The chain carries TRBV18 and TRBJ2-1; D is possibly TRBD2 (5 bases). The ends were cut back, 8 bases at V and 5 bases at J, with 19 bases in the middle. Germline CDR1 is KGHSH and CDR2 is LQKENI. The CDR3 consists of 15 residues. The CDR3: CASLTYEGTDNEQFF. CDR3 bases: TGTGCCAGCCTCACTTATGAGGGAACGGACAATGAGCAGTTCTTC. The full variable domain, rest sourced from reference TRBV18 and TRBJ2-1, is NAGVMQNPRHLVRRRGQEARLRCSPMKGHSHVYWYRQLPEEGLKFMVYLQKENIIDESGMPKERFSAEFPKEGPSILRIQQVVRGDSAAYFCASLTYEGTDNEQFFGPGTRLTVL.

This clonotype was found a few times. The chain links TRBV20-1 to TRBJ2-1; D tentatively fits TRBD1 or TRBD2 (5 bases each). V was cut by 0 bases and J by 4 bases, with 10 bases left in between. The CDR3 contains 14 residues. The germline CDR1 and CDR2 sequences are DFQATT and SNEGSKA (reference sequence). Here the CDR3 DNA reads TGCAGTGCTAGAGATCGGGACCGTTACAATGAGCAGTTCTTC. It codes for CSARDRDRYNEQFF.

The rearrangement joins TRBV20-1 to TRBJ1-6, with TRBD1 matching 8 bases. V was clipped by 2 bases and J by 13 bases; unmatched bases: 10. The CDR3 runs 14 residues. Germline CDR1 reads DFQATT; CDR2 reads SNEGSKA (reference sequence). The CDR3 DNA reads as TGCAGTGCTAGAACCGACAGGGGATTTGGGCCCCTCCACTTT. The encoded protein is CSARTDRGFGPLHF.

This clonotype ranks as medium-sized. One junction end disagrees with the germline gene, perhaps due to a read error. The chain carries TRBV12-3 or TRBV12-4 and TRBJ2-3, with 7 bases that match TRBD2. The CDR3 has 14 amino acids. The CDR3 region has the DNA TGTGCCAGCAGCTTAGGTGGGGGGGCAGATACGCAGTATTTT. Its protein is CASSLGGGADTQYF.

There are many counts of this clonotype. The chain is built from TRBV5-1 and TRBJ2-1; TRBD2 is a possible D gene (6 bases). Germline loops: CDR1 SGHRS, CDR2 YFSETQ. There are 17 residues in the CDR3. V was cut by 3 bases and J by 0 bases, with 16 bases left in between. CDR3 sequence: CASSSRQRASSYNEQFF. The CDR3 nucleotides are TGCGCCAGCAGCTCGAGACAGCGGGCCAGCTCCTACAATGAGCAGTTCTTC.

This sequence joins TRBV7-2 and TRBJ2-1; 10 nucleotides align to TRBD1. Germline lookup yields CDR1 SGHTA and CDR2 FQGNSA. V trimming: 8 bases; J trimming: 5 bases; junction bases outside the gene matches: 3. This CDR3 spans 13 amino acids. In DNA, the CDR3 is TGTGCCAGCGGACAGGGGGGGAACAATGAGCAGTTCTTC. It is translated as CASGQGGNNEQFF. Using reference TRBV7-2 and TRBJ2-1 for the parts outside the CDR3, the full variable domain is GAGVSQSPSNKVTEKGKDVELRCDPISGHTALYWYRQSLGQGLEFLIYFQGNSAPDKSGLPSDRFSAERTGGSVSTLTIQRTQQEDSAVYLCASGQGGNNEQFFGPGTRLTVL.

This clonotype occurred a few times. DNA for the CDR3: TGCAGTGCCCGGACGCAGGATAGCGGGAGGGCCCACGAGCAGTACTTC. It specifies CSARTQDSGRAHEQYF. V and J are TRBV20-1 and TRBJ2-7; 11 bases are shared with TRBD2. With 6 bases clipped from V and 5 bases from J, the junction kept 15 bases outside the gene matches. The CDR3 totals 16 residues. Germline values: CDR1 DFQATT, CDR2 SNEGSKA (reference sequence).

This clonotype was counted only a few times. The chain recombines TRBV18 with TRBJ2-3, with 8 bases matching TRBD2. The CDR3 sequence is 16 residues long. V was clipped by 3 bases and J by 0 bases; unmatched bases: 5. The V gene's germline CDR1 is KGHSH and CDR2 LQKENI. CDR3 residues: CASSPYSGRSTDTQYF. CDR3 bases: TGTGCCAGCTCACCGTACAGCGGGAGAAGCACAGATACGCAGTATTTT.

The sample holds many counts of this clonotype. The chain links TRBV27 to TRBJ2-1, with 14 bases aligning to TRBD2. After removal of 4 bases from V and 7 bases from J, the junction contained 12 bases not matched to a gene. There are 18 residues in the CDR3. From germline, CDR1 is MNHEY and CDR2 SMNVEV (reference sequence). CDR3 sequence: CASSSLAGLAGDDNEQFF. The CDR3 nucleotides are TGTGCCAGCAGTTCCCTAGCGGGACTAGCGGGAGACGATAATGAGCAGTTCTTC.

The table lists this clonotype with many counts. The gene calls are TRBV24-1 and TRBJ2-3; perhaps TRBD2 as D (6 bases). CDR3 length: 14 amino acids. CDR1 and CDR2 from the germline V gene are KGHDR and SFDVKD. Trimming cost V 5 bases and J 2 bases, with 10 bases left between them. This chain's CDR3 is CATSGGLFTDTQYF. The CDR3 nucleotides are TGTGCCACCAGTGGGGGACTTTTCACAGATACGCAGTATTTT.

This clonotype came up a few times. The chain carries TRBV4-2 and TRBJ1-5; D unclear. Germline V lookup: CDR1 LGHNA, CDR2 YNFKEQ. The V end was cut by 1 base, the J end by 0 bases, with 4 bases between. There are 14 residues in the CDR3. CDR3 bases: TGTGCCAGCAGCCAAGTAGCTAGCAATCAGCCCCAGCATTTT. Encoded protein: CASSQVASNQPQHF.